This T cell receptor beta chain is drawn from a study of cytomegalovirus exposure and HLA in healthy donors. On this clone: The antigen is unknown.

Findings and caveats of the study: In a later analysis, productive TCRs from donors in an Asian-associated ancestry cluster reportedly carried fewer N-insertions than the cohort mean. Some V segments, including TRBV6-2 and TRBV6-3, were excluded as indistinguishable. Segments of the TCR beta V type were, in most cases, productive about 87% or about 30% of the time in an earlier analysis.

The study ran its PCR with 60 Vbeta and 13 Jbeta primers. Assay: immunoSEQ multiplex PCR; the TCRdb copy retains only in-frame clones and omits some. The table has under 150,000 clones, 80% seen once. J was trimmed by 5 bases and V by 6 bases; bases with no gene match: 6. Looked up from germline, CDR1 is MNHEY and CDR2 is SVGAGI. This CDR3 spans 14 amino acids. This rearrangement joins TRBV6-5 to TRBJ2-5; the match to TRBD2 covers 10 bases. The sequence was collected from a man aged 40-49 years in good health and CMV-seropositive. Material: PBMCs. As DNA, the CDR3 is TGTGCCAGCAGAAGGACTAGCGGCGGGGAGACCCAGTACTTC. Its protein is CASRRTSGGETQYF.